This entry lists 25 T cell receptor beta chains sequenced from one sample in a study of identical twins. TCRdb redid the calling of the 5' RACE reads with MiXCR, one entry per CDR3 protein. The repertoire has 350,000 to 450,000 distinct CDR3 sequences, around 20% of them found once; the top ten carry around 10%. Sequencing was done on a sample of naive T cells sorted from blood. These TCRs come from a man aged 45-65 years in good health.

This clonotype was observed many times. The CDR3 DNA follows: TGTGCCAGCAGCTTAGCGGTTAGCGGGGGGGGTGTGGGGTTCTTC. Its translation: CASSLAVSGGGVGFF. The J gene is TRBJ2-1, the V gene TRBV7-2, with 11 bases aligning to TRBD2. Per germline, CDR1 SGHTA and CDR2 FQGNSA. V was clipped by 0 bases and J by 15 bases; unmatched bases: 10. The CDR3 loop spans 15 amino acids.

This chain uses TRBV25-1 with TRBJ2-2; unclear D gene. The V gene's germline CDR1 is MGHDK and CDR2 SYGVNS. The ends were cut back, 4 bases at V and 4 bases at J, with 13 bases in the middle. The CDR3 is 15 residues long. CDR3 coding DNA: TGTGCCAGCAGTGTCGAGACTTCTCGCACCGGGGAGCTGTTTTTT. Protein: CASSVETSRTGELFF.

There are a few counts of this clonotype. This chain joins TRBV20-1 and TRBJ2-7, with 8 bases identical to TRBD2. Germline-derived CDR1 and CDR2 are DFQATT and SNEGSKA (reference sequence). The CDR3 runs 14 residues. V was pared by 6 bases and J by 0 bases, with 7 bases of the junction left unmatched. CDR3 amino acids: CSATTSVSSYEQYF. Written as DNA, the CDR3 is TGCAGTGCCACGACTAGCGTAAGCTCCTACGAGCAGTACTTC.

The rearrangement links TRBV5-1 to TRBJ2-2; D might be TRBD1 (7 bases). Per germline, CDR1 SGHRS and CDR2 YFSETQ. Trimming left V 7 bases short and J 1 base short, with 17 bases between. The CDR3 is 16 amino acids. CDR3 nucleotide sequence: TGCGCCAGCCAGGCGGGACAGAGCATGAACACCGGGGAGCTGTTTTTT. As protein: CASQAGQSMNTGELFF.

This clonotype was counted many times. The rearrangement links TRBV25-1 to TRBJ1-2, with D possibly being TRBD1 (5 bases). V was clipped by 6 bases and J by 0 bases, with 11 bases between them. Germline V CDR1 and CDR2: MGHDK, SYGVNS. The CDR3 loop spans 14 amino acids. Written as DNA, the CDR3 is TGTGCCAGCAGCCGGGACGGAGCTAACTATGGCTACACCTTC. Translation gives CASSRDGANYGYTF.

The chain joins TRBV12-3 or TRBV12-4 to TRBJ2-1; D is possibly TRBD2 (6 bases). Trimming cost V 2 bases and J 3 bases, with 17 bases left between them. The CDR3 sequence is 17 residues long. The CDR3 coding sequence is TGTGCCAGCAGTTTACAAAGCGGGCGCAGGTTCTACAATGAGCAGTTCTTC. Translation: CASSLQSGRRFYNEQFF.

This clonotype occurred many times. The chain combines TRBV6-2 or TRBV6-3 with TRBJ2-4, with a possible D match to TRBD1 (6 bases). This CDR3 has 15 residues. The V end was cut by 4 bases, the J end by 6 bases, with 16 bases between. Germline V gene sequence: CDR1 MNHEY, CDR2 SVGEGT. The CDR3 region is CASSSGETGINIQYF. The CDR3 region has the DNA TGTGCCAGCAGTTCCGGTGAGACAGGAATAAACATTCAGTACTTC.

This clonotype came up a few times. The chain uses TRBV7-2 and TRBJ2-1; perhaps TRBD1 as D (6 bases). From germline, CDR1 is SGHTA and CDR2 FQGNSA. The CDR3 loop spans 14 amino acids. V was cut by 5 bases and J by 6 bases, with 14 bases left in between. CDR3 in DNA: TGTGCCAGCAGCCAGAACAGGGTCGGCAATGAGCAGTTCTTC. Its translation: CASSQNRVGNEQFF.

This clonotype turned up a few times. The chain uses TRBV7-2 and TRBJ2-1; D possibly matches TRBD1 or TRBD2 (5 bases each). Germline lookup yields CDR1 SGHTA and CDR2 FQGNSA. This CDR3 has 17 amino acids. V dropped 0 bases and J dropped 4 bases, with 16 bases sitting between them. CDR3 sequence (DNA): TGTGCCAGCAGCTTAGCGCTAATGGGGGTTGTTTACAATGAGCAGTTCTTC. This gives the protein CASSLALMGVVYNEQFF. The variable domain in full, completed from reference TRBV7-2 and TRBJ2-1, reads GAGVSQSPSNKVTEKGKDVELRCDPISGHTALYWYRQSLGQGLEFLIYFQGNSAPDKSGLPSDRFSAERTGGSVSTLTIQRTQQEDSAVYLCASSLALMGVVYNEQFFGPGTRLTVL.

With regard to this clonotype: With a much larger clone just one base away, this may be a read error. The chain carries TRBV20-1 and TRBJ1-2; 10 positions match TRBD1. The CDR3 covers 16 residues. The junction had 9 bases not matched to a gene; V was cut back by 3 bases and J by 2 bases. Germline V CDR1 and CDR2: DFQATT, SNEGSKA (reference sequence). CDR3 sequence: CSARPGTGVGNYGYTF. The CDR3 DNA is TGCAGTGCTAGGCCCGGGACAGGGGTAGGGAACTATGGCTACACCTTC.

V gene TRBV9 combines with J gene TRBJ2-3, with TRBD2 matching 11 bases. With V trimmed by 4 bases and J by 4 bases, 8 bases remained unmatched. The germline V gene encodes CDR1 SGDLS and CDR2 YYNGEE. The length of the CDR3 is 16 residues. In nucleotides, the CDR3 is TGTGCCAGCAGCCTACTAGCGGGAGTCCGCGCAGATACGCAGTATTTT. It is translated as CASSLLAGVRADTQYF.

This clonotype was counted at least ten times. The rearrangement uses TRBV18 and TRBJ2-7; D may be TRBD2 (5 bases). Germline V gene lookup returns CDR1 KGHSH and CDR2 LQKENI. Trimming took off 3 bases at V and 1 base at J, with 10 bases between the two ends. CDR3 length: 14 amino acids. CDR3 protein: CASSPRRESYEQYF. CDR3 bases: TGTGCCAGCTCACCTCGACGGGAATCCTACGAGCAGTACTTC.

This clonotype appeared a few times. The gene calls are TRBV7-9 and TRBJ1-5; 9 bases line up with TRBD1. The germline V gene has CDR1 SEHNR and CDR2 FQNEAQ (reference sequence). The trim removed 4 bases at V and 6 bases at J, leaving 13 bases unmatched. The CDR3 covers 17 residues. The CDR3: CASSYFRDREQGQPQHF. The CDR3 DNA sequence: TGTGCCAGCAGCTACTTCCGGGACAGGGAGCAGGGTCAGCCCCAGCATTTT.

In this sample, this clonotype turned up many times. One junction end does not reproduce the germline sequence, and a read error may be involved. The rearrangement links TRBV5-1 to TRBJ2-1; D is unresolved. There are 12 residues in the CDR3. Germline loops: CDR1 SGHRS, CDR2 YFSETQ. For the CDR3, the DNA is TGCGCCACCAGCGAAGGATTAAATGAGCAGTTCTTC. Protein sequence: CATSEGLNEQFF. Full variable domain (missing parts from reference TRBV5-1 and TRBJ2-1): KAGVTQTPRYLIKTRGQQVTLSCSPISGHRSVSWYQQTPGQGLQFLFEYFSETQRNKGNFPGRFSGRQFSNSRSEMNVSTLELGDSALYLCATSEGLNEQFFGPGTRLTVL.

The chain has TRBV20-1 and TRBJ2-6; D remains unclear. The V end was cut by 3 bases, the J end by 0 bases, with 9 bases between. This CDR3 has 15 amino acids. Germline lookup yields CDR1 DFQATT and CDR2 SNEGSKA (reference sequence). CDR3 amino acids: CSASFASSGANVLTF. For the CDR3, the DNA is TGCAGTGCTAGTTTCGCTTCCTCTGGGGCCAACGTCCTGACTTTC.

This clonotype showed up many times. The V call is TRBV7-3, the J call TRBJ2-3, with unresolved D. Trimming removed 2 bases at V and 2 bases at J, with 11 bases between. Germline V gene sequence: CDR1 SGHTA, CDR2 FQGTGA. The CDR3 is 15 amino acids. The CDR3 sequence: CASSLGTLPTDTQYF. In nucleotides, the CDR3 is TGTGCCAGCAGCTTAGGTACCCTACCCACAGATACGCAGTATTTT. Full variable domain (rest looked up from reference TRBV7-3 and TRBJ2-3): GAGVSQTPSNKVTEKGKYVELRCDPISGHTALYWYRQSLGQGPEFLIYFQGTGAADDSGLPNDRFFAVRPEGSVSTLKIQRTERGDSAVYLCASSLGTLPTDTQYFGPGTRLTVL.

J is TRBJ1-6 and V is TRBV7-2, with D unresolved. Germline values: CDR1 SGHTA, CDR2 FQGNSA. The CDR3 is 13 residues long. The ends were cut back, 7 bases at V and 5 bases at J, with 9 bases in the middle. CDR3 nucleotide sequence: TGTGCCAGCAACCCTGGACATAATTCACCCCTCCACTTT. It is translated as CASNPGHNSPLHF.

Many counts were recorded for this clonotype. In nucleotides, the CDR3 is TGCAGCGTTGAAGATCTGGAGACCCAGTACTTC. It codes for CSVEDLETQYF. J is TRBJ2-5 and V is TRBV29-1; no firm D call. V was pared by 0 bases and J by 5 bases, with 4 bases between. Germline V lookup: CDR1 SQVTM, CDR2 ANQGSEA. CDR3 length: 11 amino acids.

This clonotype was seen many times. The genes are TRBV14 and TRBJ2-1; TRBD2 aligns across 9 bases. The CDR3 has 15 amino acids. After removal of 4 bases from V and 3 bases from J, the junction contained 4 bases not matched to a gene. Germline CDR1 and CDR2: SGHDN and FVKESK. The CDR3 here is CASSLGTSFYNEQFF. The CDR3 coding sequence is TGTGCCAGCAGCCTGGGGACTAGCTTCTACAATGAGCAGTTCTTC.

This clonotype was recorded many times. V usage is TRBV20-1 and J usage is TRBJ2-1; tentative D call: TRBD2 (6 bases). V gave up 1 base and J gave up 4 bases, with 17 bases separating them. The CDR3 covers 16 residues. The germline CDR1 and CDR2 sequences are DFQATT and SNEGSKA (reference sequence). The CDR3: CSARGPGTSTYNEQFF. The CDR3 DNA reads TGCAGTGCTAGAGGGCCCGGGACTTCTACATACAATGAGCAGTTCTTC.

In its sample, this clonotype was seen many times. The chain joins TRBV7-3 to TRBJ2-1; 8 bases line up with TRBD2. From germline, CDR1 is SGHTA and CDR2 FQGTGA. The CDR3 runs 16 residues. J lost 7 bases, V lost 0 bases, and 8 bases had no gene match. For the CDR3, the DNA is TGTGCCAGCAGCTTAACGGCTAGCGGGCGGAGGAATGAGCAGTTCTTC. This sequence encodes CASSLTASGRRNEQFF.

This chain connects TRBV4-2 to TRBJ2-3, with D unclear. This CDR3 is built from 11 residues. Deletions cut 0 bases from V and 11 bases from J, with 6 bases between. Germline loops: CDR1 LGHNA, CDR2 YNFKEQ. The CDR3 loop is CASSQDTWQYF. CDR3 coding DNA: TGTGCCAGCAGCCAAGATACATGGCAGTATTTT.

This clonotype was found a few times. This chain links TRBV20-1 with TRBJ1-5; D may be TRBD1 (6 bases). CDR3 length equals 14 residues. V dropped 2 bases and J dropped 7 bases, with 15 bases sitting between them. Per the germline V gene, CDR1 is DFQATT and CDR2 is SNEGSKA (reference sequence). CDR3 sequence: CSARTRGFGQPQHF. The CDR3 DNA reads as TGCAGTGCTAGAACAAGGGGGTTTGGACAGCCCCAGCATTTT.

The sample holds a few counts of this clonotype. The chain is built from TRBV4-2 and TRBJ2-3; D call uncertain. Germline V gene sequence: CDR1 LGHNA, CDR2 YNFKEQ. The CDR3 length is 14 residues. The V end lost 0 bases, the J end lost 5 bases, and 9 bases lay between the germline ends. The CDR3 protein is CASSQESYGDTQYF. CDR3 DNA: TGTGCCAGCAGCCAAGAAAGTTACGGAGATACGCAGTATTTT.

This clonotype was observed a handful of times. This chain connects TRBV11-2 to TRBJ2-7; TRBD2 agrees at 7 bases. The CDR3 has 15 amino acids. Germline trimming cut 0 bases from V and 3 bases from J; bases unmatched to any gene: 5. The V gene's germline CDR1 is SGHAT and CDR2 FQNNGV. CDR3 region: CASSLEIAGDYEQYF. The CDR3 DNA is TGTGCCAGCAGCTTAGAGATAGCGGGCGACTACGAGCAGTACTTC.